This TCR beta chain was recovered during a study of CD8 T cells in ankylosing spondylitis. Quantitative molecular-barcoded 5'-RACE generated the TCR beta libraries. Via MiXCR, TCRdb re-called the 5' RACE reads, giving one row per CDR3 protein. The data contain 200,000 to 250,000 distinct CDR3 sequences, over 9.5% of them singletons. The V end lost 0 bases, the J end lost 3 bases, and 11 bases lay between the germline ends. The CDR3 length is 15 residues. Germline CDR1 DFQATT, CDR2 SNEGSKA (reference sequence). There are many counts of this clonotype. The receptor's source is a male donor with ankylosing spondylitis or in good health (not recorded which). The chain recombines TRBV20-1 with TRBJ1-4, with a possible D match to TRBD1 (5 bases). Input material: blood, either unsorted or a sorted T cell fraction (not recorded which). The CDR3 protein is CSARDVREANEKLFF. CDR3 coding DNA: TGCAGTGCTAGAGATGTCAGGGAGGCTAATGAAAAACTGTTTTTT.